This TCR beta chain was recovered during a study of shared T cell receptors in the human thymus. This table comes from immunoSEQ multiplex PCR, and its TCRdb copy is limited to in-frame clones, with some not included. Of about 660,000 clones listed, approximately 88% are singletons. In germline, CDR1 is SEHNR, CDR2 FQNEAQ (reference sequence). Trimming shortened V by 2 bases and J by 7 bases, and 9 bases separated the two germline ends. This CDR3 has 13 residues. This same sample was also part of a study on human thymus T cells. That study adds: Corrective heart surgery yielded the resections from which the thymus tissue came. Seemingly biased V and J gene usage marked thymic and blood repertoires. Related research described strongly overlapping thymic repertoires in unrelated people.

V is TRBV7-9 and J is TRBJ1-3, with a tentative D call TRBD1 (5 bases). Sequencing was performed on thymocytes. The clonotype comes from a boy in the first two years of life with a congenital heart defect. CDR3 in amino acids: CASSLHGGNTIYF. The CDR3 DNA reads as TGTGCCAGCAGCTTACATGGGGGGAACACCATATATTTT.